The next 25 T cell receptor beta chains were all read from a single sample in a study of cytomegalovirus exposure and HLA in healthy donors. The PCR ran on 60 Vbeta and 13 Jbeta primers. Data came from immunoSEQ multiplex PCR; TCRdb stores just in-frame clones and leaves some out. The sample lists some 150,000 clones, 75% to 90% seen once, with about 7.4% in the top ten. Sequenced input: PBMCs. The receptors originated from a woman aged 45-65 years in good health and CMV-seropositive.

The chain is built from TRBV7-2 and TRBJ2-7; 14 nucleotides align to TRBD2. Germline-derived CDR1 and CDR2 are SGHTA and FQGNSA. The junction had 3 bases not matched to a gene; V was cut back by 5 bases and J by 0 bases. This CDR3 is built from 16 residues. CDR3 coding DNA: TGTGCCAGCAGCCTCGGGACTAGCGGGAGCTCCTACGAGCAGTACTTC. Its translation is CASSLGTSGSSYEQYF.

The chain couples TRBV5-1 to TRBJ2-5, with 9 bases that match TRBD2. The J call may be mistaken, given a closer DNA end match to TRBJ2-7. The CDR3 covers 14 residues. Germline assignment: CDR1 SGHRS and CDR2 YFSETQ. CDR3: CASSRTSVTDEQYF. The CDR3 DNA reads TGCGCCAGCAGCCGGACTAGCGTAACCGACGAGCAGTACTTC.

The chain employs TRBV6-6 and TRBJ2-3; D not resolved. Germline CDR1 MNHNY, CDR2 SVGAGI (reference sequence). V was cut by 7 bases and J by 0 bases, with 17 bases left in between. The CDR3 has 16 residues. CDR3 nucleotide sequence: TGTGCCAGCACTCAATCTCGCATCACTAGCACAGATACGCAGTATTTT. Translation gives CASTQSRITSTDTQYF.

The CDR3 region is CASSIQQGNTGELFF. DNA of the CDR3: TGTGCCAGCAGCATCCAACAGGGAAACACCGGGGAGCTGTTTTTT. This chain uses TRBV7-3 with TRBJ2-2, with D maybe TRBD1 (6 bases). The V end lost 5 bases, the J end lost 2 bases, and 12 bases lay between the germline ends. Looked up from germline, CDR1 is SGHTA and CDR2 is FQGTGA. This CDR3 has 15 residues.

The CDR3 here is CASSLFVSDNTEAFF. The DNA of the CDR3 is TGTGCCAGCAGTCTCTTCGTAAGCGATAACACTGAAGCTTTCTTT. J is TRBJ1-1 and V is TRBV6-5; D gene uncertain. The germline V gene has CDR1 MNHEY and CDR2 SVGAGI. Trimming took 5 bases from V and 2 from J, leaving 15 bases between them. The CDR3 loop spans 15 amino acids.

This chain joins TRBV9 and TRBJ2-5; TRBD1 matches at 8 bases. The CDR3 has 14 amino acids. The J segment lost 5 bases and the V segment lost 4 bases, leaving 7 bases of the junction unmatched. Germline V gives CDR1 SGDLS, CDR2 YYNGEE. The CDR3 nucleotides are TGTGCCAGCAGCCCTTGGACAGGGAAGGAGACCCAGTACTTC. This encodes CASSPWTGKETQYF. The entire variable domain, with the rest obtained from reference TRBV9 and TRBJ2-5, is as follows: DSGVTQTPKHLITATGQRVTLRCSPRSGDLSVYWYQQSLDQGLQFLIQYYNGEERAKGNILERFSAQQFPDLHSELNLSSLELGDSALYFCASSPWTGKETQYFGPGTRLLVL.

The chain links TRBV30 to TRBJ2-3; TRBD2 is a possible D gene (6 bases). CDR1 and CDR2 (germline): GTSNPN, SVGIG (reference sequence). Trimming took 0 bases from V and 3 from J, leaving 10 bases between them. The CDR3 consists of 14 residues. The CDR3 DNA is TGTGCCTGGAGTGTGTCCGGGGGAACAGATACGCAGTATTTT. Encoded protein: CAWSVSGGTDTQYF.

The DNA for the CDR3 is TGTGCCTGGAGTGTCTATAGCGGGGGGATCAATGAGCAGTTCTTC. It encodes CAWSVYSGGINEQFF. The chain uses TRBV30 and TRBJ2-1, with 10 bases aligning to TRBD2. The CDR3 has 15 amino acids. V trimming: 0 bases; J trimming: 6 bases; junction bases outside the gene matches: 5. Germline loops: CDR1 GTSNPN, CDR2 SVGIG (reference sequence).

This rearrangement joins TRBV28 to TRBJ1-4; D remains unclear. Germline-derived CDR1 and CDR2 are MDHEN and SYDVKM. This CDR3 has 14 amino acids. Trimming shortened V by 1 base and J by 4 bases, and 7 bases separated the two germline ends. CDR3 amino acids: CASSLFRSNEKLFF. The CDR3, as DNA: TGTGCCAGCAGTTTATTCCGCAGTAATGAAAAACTGTTTTTT.

This clone turned up a few times. V and J are TRBV15 and TRBJ2-4, with D maybe TRBD2 (5 bases). This CDR3 has 14 residues. Germline CDR1 and CDR2: LNHNV and YYDKDF (reference sequence). V was trimmed by 0 bases and J by 6 bases, leaving 9 bases between them. CDR3 bases: TGTGCCACCAGCAGAGAGTATGAGGGAAACATTCAGTACTTC. The encoded protein is CATSREYEGNIQYF. The variable domain in full, with the rest retrieved from reference TRBV15 and TRBJ2-4, is DAMVIQNPRYQVTQFGKPVTLSCSQTLNHNVMYWYQQKSSQAPKLLFHYYDKDFNNEADTPDNFQSRRPNTSFCFLDIRSPGLGDTAMYLCATSREYEGNIQYFGAGTRLSVL.

V and J are TRBV5-1 and TRBJ2-7; D is perhaps TRBD2 (5 bases). Deletions cut 0 bases from V and 3 bases from J, with 13 bases between. The germline V gene has CDR1 SGHRS and CDR2 YFSETQ. The CDR3 is 15 amino acids. The CDR3 region is CASSLGRARGYEQYF. The CDR3 nucleotides read TGCGCCAGCAGCTTGGGGCGGGCCCGGGGCTACGAGCAGTACTTC.

This clone has a handful of counts. J is TRBJ1-4 and V is TRBV6-5; perhaps TRBD1 as D (6 bases). The CDR3 contains 14 residues. Trimming pared 5 bases from V and 2 bases from J, leaving 9 bases between. Germline CDR1 MNHEY, CDR2 SVGAGI. CDR3 in DNA: TGTGCCAGCAGTGAACAGGGTACTAATGAAAAACTGTTTTTT. Its translation is CASSEQGTNEKLFF.

The chain joins TRBV7-3 to TRBJ2-7; 7 nucleotides line up with TRBD1. CDR3 length equals 15 residues. Germline V gene lookup returns CDR1 SGHTA and CDR2 FQGTGA. J was trimmed by 0 bases and V by 2 bases; bases with no gene match: 4. The CDR3 reads CASSLPGQASYEQYF. As DNA, the CDR3 is TGTGCCAGCAGCTTACCCGGACAGGCCTCCTACGAGCAGTACTTC.

The chain carries TRBV5-1 and TRBJ2-5, with a tentative D call TRBD2 (5 bases). There are 15 residues in the CDR3. Trimming took 5 bases from V and 2 from J, leaving 16 bases between them. Germline loops: CDR1 SGHRS, CDR2 YFSETQ. The CDR3 protein is CASSGEDPGQETQYF. CDR3 DNA: TGCGCCAGCAGTGGAGAGGATCCGGGGCAAGAGACCCAGTACTTC.

This clone appeared a few times. The gene calls are TRBV28 and TRBJ2-1; TRBD2 agrees at 7 bases. In germline, CDR1 is MDHEN, CDR2 SYDVKM. Losses at the gene ends were 6 bases for V and 10 bases for J; bases not matched to a gene: 3. This CDR3 spans 11 amino acids. The CDR3 spells CASRGGVEQFF. DNA of the CDR3: TGTGCCAGCAGGGGGGGGGTGGAGCAGTTCTTC.

The chain employs TRBV28 and TRBJ2-3; D is possibly TRBD1 (5 bases). Trimming shortened V by 7 bases and J by 3 bases, and 20 bases separated the two germline ends. The CDR3 contains 16 residues. Germline V CDR1 and CDR2: MDHEN, SYDVKM. The CDR3 reads CASNNPARTFTDTQYF. The CDR3 DNA reads as TGTGCCAGCAATAACCCAGCTAGGACATTTACAGATACGCAGTATTTT. The full variable domain, rest sourced from reference TRBV28 and TRBJ2-3, is DVKVTQSSRYLVKRTGEKVFLECVQDMDHENMFWYRQDPGLGLRLIYFSYDVKMKEKGDIPEGYSVSREKKERFSLILESASTNQTSMYLCASNNPARTFTDTQYFGPGTRLTVL.

The chain carries TRBV5-1 and TRBJ2-2; 9 bases fit TRBD1. The CDR3 totals 15 residues. The ends lost 3 bases at V and 7 bases at J; junction bases unmatched: 7. From germline, CDR1 is SGHRS and CDR2 YFSETQ. CDR3 sequence: CASSSAGQGGGELFF. In nucleotides, the CDR3 is TGCGCCAGCAGCTCGGCGGGACAGGGTGGCGGGGAGCTGTTTTTT.

This clone has a single count. V is TRBV15 and J is TRBJ1-5; D not certain. Germline CDR1 and CDR2: LNHNV and YYDKDF (reference sequence). The CDR3 has 15 amino acids. Trimming removed 5 bases at V and 5 bases at J, with 16 bases between. The chain's CDR3 is CATSRRQGGDQPQHF. The CDR3, as DNA: TGTGCCACCAGCCGACGACAAGGAGGAGATCAGCCCCAGCATTTT.

The chain recombines TRBV29-1 with TRBJ2-7; D is ambiguous. Germline loops: CDR1 SQVTM, CDR2 ANQGSEA. Between the trimmed V and J ends, which lost 0 bases and 0 bases, there was a span of 12 bases. This CDR3 region has 15 residues. In nucleotides, the CDR3 is TGCAGCGTTGAAGATCCGCGGCTCTCCTCCTACGAGCAGTACTTC. This gives the protein CSVEDPRLSSYEQYF.

This chain connects TRBV7-2 to TRBJ2-1; TRBD2 agrees at 9 bases. The length of the CDR3 is 18 residues. Per the germline V gene, CDR1 is SGHTA and CDR2 is FQGNSA. After removal of 4 bases from V and 0 bases from J, the junction contained 10 bases not matched to a gene. The CDR3 here is CASSSPLRGGSSYNEQFF. The CDR3, as DNA: TGTGCCAGCAGCTCCCCGTTGCGGGGGGGGAGCTCCTACAATGAGCAGTTCTTC.

This clone was recorded only once. This rearrangement joins TRBV28 to TRBJ2-1; 13 nucleotides agree with TRBD2. This CDR3 spans 16 amino acids. V lost 5 bases and J lost 8; bases outside the gene matches: 9. Germline CDR1 and CDR2: MDHEN and SYDVKM. Here the CDR3 reads CASSSPGTSGMDEQFF. DNA of the CDR3: TGTGCCAGCAGTAGCCCCGGGACTAGCGGGATGGATGAGCAGTTCTTC.

Turning to this clone: Because it lacks the conserved phenylalanine or tryptophan at the end, this CDR3 is likely a read error. The V call is TRBV28, the J call TRBJ1-2; 8 nucleotides match TRBD1. Germline V gene data show CDR1 as MDHEN and CDR2 as SYDVKM. The CDR3 contains 14 residues. After removal of 1 base from V and 8 bases from J, the junction contained 6 bases not matched to a gene. In DNA, the CDR3 is TGTGCCAGCAGTTTATTTCAGGGGGCGCGGGGCTACACCCTC. Residues: CASSLFQGARGYTL.

The CDR3 protein is CASSIAGLLSSYNEQFF. The CDR3 coding sequence is TGTGCCAGTAGTATAGCCGGACTGCTTAGCTCCTACAATGAGCAGTTCTTC. The chain couples TRBV19 to TRBJ2-1; possibly TRBD2 for D (5 bases). The CDR3 is made up of 17 amino acids. Trimming removed 1 base from V and 0 bases from J, with 13 bases in between. Germline V gene lookup returns CDR1 LNHDA and CDR2 SQIVND (reference sequence).

The chain has TRBV30 and TRBJ1-6; possible D gene TRBD1, 6 bases. Trimming removed 2 bases from V and 9 bases from J, with 17 bases in between. The V gene's germline CDR1 is GTSNPN and CDR2 SVGIG (reference sequence). This CDR3 region has 15 residues. The chain's CDR3 is CAWSTPDSHSSPLHF. The CDR3 coding sequence is TGTGCCTGGAGTACTCCGGACAGTCACTCTTCACCCCTCCACTTT.

The chain has TRBV28 and TRBJ2-7; the match to TRBD2 covers 7 bases. V lost 8 bases and J lost 6; bases outside the gene matches: 7. This CDR3 comprises 12 residues. In germline, CDR1 is MDHEN, CDR2 SYDVKM. The CDR3: CASRSPGGEQYF. In nucleotides, the CDR3 is TGTGCCAGCCGGAGTCCGGGAGGCGAGCAGTACTTC. The full variable domain, in which reference TRBV28 and TRBJ2-7 provide the parts outside the CDR3, is DVKVTQSSRYLVKRTGEKVFLECVQDMDHENMFWYRQDPGLGLRLIYFSYDVKMKEKGDIPEGYSVSREKKERFSLILESASTNQTSMYLCASRSPGGEQYFGPGTRLTVT.